This T cell receptor beta chain was captured in a study of beta chain features in type 1 diabetes. Looked up from germline, CDR1 is SEHNR and CDR2 is FQNEAQ (reference sequence). This CDR3 has 15 amino acids. The V gene end was trimmed by 2 bases and the J gene end by 5 bases; junction bases not matched to a gene: 1. Reverse transcription of all isolated RNA meant that expressed TCRB transcripts were sequenced. Assay used: immunoSEQ multiplex PCR; TCRdb lists only in-frame clones, some missing. The data show 300,000 or so clones, with 13% to 15% seen just once and approximately 0.015% held by the top ten. Cells sorted by CD45RO/CCR7/CD25/CD127/CD95/CD27 comprised CD4+ naive, central memory, regulatory and stem cell-like memory cells. Study conclusions and caveats: Shorter TCRB CDR3s, moderately but significantly so, were found in Type 1 diabetes patients in all four CD4+ subsets. Cells that show high TCR expression could be over-represented by cDNA sequencing.

This clone was detected only a few times. Its antigen is unknown. The sequence derives from a man aged 25 to 45 with type 1 diabetes. This chain links TRBV7-9 with TRBJ1-4; 11 bases map to TRBD1. The sequenced material came from naive CD4+ T cells from blood. The CDR3 bases are TGTGCCAGCAGCTTATGGGACAGGGGGAATGAAAAACTGTTTTTT. This gives the protein CASSLWDRGNEKLFF.